This T cell receptor (beta chain) was documented in a study of blood T cell repertoires in COVID-19. Study-level background: Sites in the United States, Italy and Spain provided acute and convalescent COVID-19 samples. In each case, the material was cDNA or gDNA derived from T cells, B-cell-depleted T cells, or PBMCs.

CDR1 and CDR2 from the germline V gene are MNHNS and SASEGT. The CDR3 is 18 residues long. V shed 2 bases, J shed 6 bases, and the junction held 18 bases outside the gene matches. Some clones are missing from TCRdb's copy, which holds only in-frame ones; the method was immunoSEQ multiplex PCR. Seen here are roughly 200,000 clones, roughly 85% observed once, and the top ten hold approximately 11%. The genes are TRBV6-1 and TRBJ2-5; 7 bases match TRBD2. The specimen was peripheral blood. This receptor was identified in a human donor with active or convalescent COVID-19. The donor label of this sample is uncertain. The CDR3 DNA is TGTGCCAGCAGTGAACGAGAGGGAGGGTATGGGGATAGAAAGACCCAGTACTTC. Encoded protein: CASSEREGGYGDRKTQYF.